What follows is one T cell receptor beta chain and its context. Time point: pre-treatment sample, taken before nivolumab and TIL therapy. Most excised metastases sampled were pleural nodules or supraclavicular lymph nodes. CDR3 size: 15 residues. From germline, CDR1 is LNHNV and CDR2 YYDKDF (reference sequence). Deletions cut 0 bases from V and 7 bases from J, with 16 bases between. The sample comes from a study of TIL therapy for anti-PD-1-resistant metastatic lung cancer. The immunoSEQ assay was v3. TCRdb's copy holds only in-frame clones and misses some; the assay was immunoSEQ multiplex PCR. The sample carries 45,000 to 50,000 clones, about two thirds recorded once.

The material was tumor tissue, obtained at baseline. V is TRBV15 and J is TRBJ2-7; D is unresolved. The sequence was obtained from a person aged 25 to 80 with non-small cell lung cancer. The CDR3 region has the DNA TGTGCCACCAGCAGAGATCTTGGCTCGGCGCGGGAGCAGTACTTC. Residues: CATSRDLGSAREQYF.